The sequence of this TCR beta chain was determined in a study of T cell repertoires in cytomegalovirus infection. Study-wide context: Evidence of both CMV infection and a matching HLA type came from public TCR beta signatures.

CDR3 length: 13 residues. Trimming left V 7 bases short and J 1 base short, with 10 bases between. Study-level findings and limits: CMV carriers with the relevant HLA were identified by cumulative public TCR beta family frequency.

This clonotype occurred a few times. Its target is not known. TCRdb itself ran the reads through MiXCR, one entry per CDR3 protein. The sample has hundreds of thousands of distinct CDR3 sequences, approximately 24% seen once. The rearrangement uses TRBV12-3 or TRBV12-4 and TRBJ2-5; D is ambiguous. The sequenced sample was CD8+ T cells from PBMCs. The source is a human donor in good health (CMV status not recorded). Some clones in this sample may be carry-over from other donors' samples. CDR3 DNA: TGTGCCAGCACCGCCTCCAGCCAAGAGACCCAGTACTTC. It yields the protein CASTASSQETQYF.